The 24 T cell receptor beta chains presented below share a single source sample, sequenced in a study of CD8 T cells in Susac syndrome. Reverse transcription of about 0.45 to 1 ug RNA was carried out with random hexamers. Each CDR3 protein is one row after TCRdb ran MiXCR on the immunoSEQ multiplex PCR reads. The repertoire holds around 170,000 distinct CDR3 sequences, with 95% as singletons. Specimen: CD4+ T cells from PBMCs. These receptors all come from a human donor with Susac syndrome.

The chain carries TRBV6-2 or TRBV6-3 and TRBJ1-1; the D is unclear. The V end was cut by 4 bases, the J end by 7 bases, with 13 bases between. The CDR3 contains 13 residues. CDR1 MNHEY and CDR2 SVGEGT come from the germline V gene. The CDR3, as DNA: TGTGCCAGCAGTTCCCGGGAGACCGATGAAGCTTTCTTT. Protein: CASSSRETDEAFF.

The CDR3 reads CASSHFRDREDTQYF. The CDR3 region has the DNA TGTGCCAGCAGCCATTTCCGGGACAGGGAAGATACGCAGTATTTT. The V call is TRBV3-1, the J call TRBJ2-3; 9 nucleotides align to TRBD1. After removal of 3 bases from V and 5 bases from J, the junction contained 6 bases not matched to a gene. This CDR3 has 15 amino acids. Germline lookup yields CDR1 LGHDT and CDR2 YNNKEL (reference sequence).

The table lists this clonotype with a count of one. This chain connects TRBV2 to TRBJ2-1; D uncertain. V dropped 2 bases and J dropped 15 bases, with 14 bases sitting between them. The CDR3 consists of 12 residues. The germline V gene encodes CDR1 SNHLY and CDR2 FYNNEI. The CDR3: CASSEFLGKGFF. CDR3 sequence (DNA): TGTGCCAGCAGTGAATTTCTGGGAAAGGGGTTCTTC.

The gene calls are TRBV5-1 and TRBJ1-1; TRBD1 matches 9 bases. This CDR3 has 15 residues. The V and J ends lost 4 bases and 8 bases, in that order; junction bases with no gene match: 12. Germline CDR1 SGHRS, CDR2 YFSETQ. CDR3 loop: CASSPGQGLPGEAFF. CDR3 nucleotide sequence: TGCGCCAGCAGCCCCGGACAGGGGCTGCCGGGAGAAGCTTTCTTT.

The genes are TRBV29-1 and TRBJ2-3; no clear D gene. Trimming removed 4 bases from V and 3 bases from J, with 11 bases in between. CDR3 length: 13 residues. Per the germline V gene, CDR1 is SQVTM and CDR2 is ANQGSEA. This CDR3 is CSVGIIPTDTQYF. In nucleotides, the CDR3 is TGCAGCGTTGGGATTATCCCAACAGATACGCAGTATTTT.

The chain has TRBV18 and TRBJ1-3; perhaps TRBD1 as D (6 bases). This CDR3 is built from 15 residues. Germline V gene sequence: CDR1 KGHSH, CDR2 LQKENI. V dropped 3 bases and J dropped 2 bases, with 11 bases sitting between them. In nucleotides, the CDR3 is TGTGCCAGCTCACCCAGGGGAGGCGCTGGAAACACCATATATTTT. Translating it yields CASSPRGGAGNTIYF.

The V and J genes are TRBV7-2 and TRBJ1-4; the match to TRBD1 covers 7 bases. The CDR3 sequence is 15 residues long. Germline values: CDR1 SGHTA, CDR2 FQGNSA. The V and J ends lost 1 base and 7 bases, in that order; junction bases with no gene match: 6. CDR3 sequence: CASSLVRAGGEKLFF. In DNA, the CDR3 is TGTGCCAGCAGCTTAGTTCGGGCAGGGGGTGAAAAACTGTTTTTT.

The V call is TRBV2, the J call TRBJ1-2; a possible D gene is TRBD1 (6 bases). Trimming stripped 6 bases from V and 12 bases from J, with 23 bases between. Germline V gene data show CDR1 as SNHLY and CDR2 as FYNNEI. The CDR3 length is 14 residues. CDR3 bases: TGTGCCAGCAGGGTTCAGCCGGGACACCCGCGGGACACCTTC. This codes for CASRVQPGHPRDTF.

This chain connects TRBV27 to TRBJ2-1, with TRBD2 identical over 10 bases. The CDR3 runs to 19 residues. V was pared by 3 bases and J by 0 bases, with 11 bases of the junction left unmatched. Germline loops: CDR1 MNHEY, CDR2 SMNVEV (reference sequence). The DNA for the CDR3 is TGTGCCAGCAGTTTGGCTAGCGGGGGCCCCGGGAGCTCCTACAATGAGCAGTTCTTC. It encodes CASSLASGGPGSSYNEQFF.

Only one count was recorded for this clonotype. The chain employs TRBV7-2 and TRBJ2-2; D is unclear. The CDR3 spans 14 residues. CDR1 and CDR2 (germline): SGHTA, FQGNSA. The V end lost 8 bases, the J end lost 0 bases, and 10 bases lay between the germline ends. Here the CDR3 DNA reads TGTGCCAGCGTACGGCAGTCGAACACCGGGGAGCTGTTTTTT. Translation gives CASVRQSNTGELFF.

The chain joins TRBV20-1 to TRBJ2-1; possibly TRBD2 for D (5 bases). Germline V gene lookup returns CDR1 DFQATT and CDR2 SNEGSKA (reference sequence). The V end lost 4 bases, the J end lost 6 bases, and 16 bases lay between the germline ends. CDR3 length: 14 residues. CDR3 in amino acids: CSAMRVIGSNEQFF. The CDR3 DNA is TGCAGTGCTATGAGGGTGATCGGGTCCAATGAGCAGTTCTTC.

This chain joins TRBV30 and TRBJ2-2, with 9 bases matching TRBD1. The CDR3 spans 15 residues. V gave up 3 bases and J gave up 4 bases; unmatched junction bases: 6. The germline V gene has CDR1 GTSNPN and CDR2 SVGIG (reference sequence). The CDR3 sequence is CAWSHGTGPTGELFF. The CDR3, as DNA: TGTGCCTGGAGCCATGGGACAGGGCCCACCGGGGAGCTGTTTTTT. Based on the CDR3 plus reference TRBV30 and TRBJ2-2, the full variable domain is SQTIHQWPATLVQPVGSPLSLECTVEGTSNPNLYWYRQAAGRGLQLLFYSVGIGQISSEVPQNLSASRPQDRQFILSSKKLLLSDSGFYLCAWSHGTGPTGELFFGEGSRLTVL.

V and J are TRBV2 and TRBJ2-2; TRBD2 aligns across 7 bases. V shed 10 bases and J 2 bases; nucleotides not matched to a gene: 10. This CDR3 has 15 residues. Germline V gives CDR1 SNHLY, CDR2 FYNNEI. The CDR3 protein is CAILPGLQNTGELFF. CDR3 nucleotides: TGTGCCATCCTCCCGGGACTACAAAACACCGGGGAGCTGTTTTTT. The whole variable domain, filled in from reference TRBV2 and TRBJ2-2, reads EPEVTQTPSHQVTQMGQEVILRCVPISNHLYFYWYRQILGQKVEFLVSFYNNEISEKSEIFDDQFSVERPDGSNFTLKIRSTKLEDSAMYFCAILPGLQNTGELFFGEGSRLTVL.

The chain employs TRBV7-9 and TRBJ2-3; D gene ambiguous. The CDR3 contains 14 residues. CDR1 is SEHNR and CDR2 is FQNEAQ in the germline V gene (reference sequence). The ends were cut back, 4 bases at V and 2 bases at J, with 10 bases in the middle. In DNA, the CDR3 is TGTGCCAGCAGCTCCCCGAGGCCCACAGATACGCAGTATTTT. It is translated as CASSSPRPTDTQYF.

There are a few counts of this clonotype. The rearrangement uses TRBV9 and TRBJ2-5, with 7 bases that match TRBD2. The CDR3 extends over 13 amino acids. With V trimmed by 4 bases and J by 4 bases, 4 bases remained unmatched. Germline V gene sequence: CDR1 SGDLS, CDR2 YYNGEE. CDR3 loop: CASSSPGGETQYF. The CDR3 bases are TGTGCCAGCAGCTCTCCGGGGGGAGAGACCCAGTACTTC. The full variable domain, in which reference TRBV9 and TRBJ2-5 provide the parts outside the CDR3, is DSGVTQTPKHLITATGQRVTLRCSPRSGDLSVYWYQQSLDQGLQFLIQYYNGEERAKGNILERFSAQQFPDLHSELNLSSLELGDSALYFCASSSPGGETQYFGPGTRLLVL.

The CDR3 is CASSEGRLNEKLFF. CDR3 in DNA: TGTGCCAGCAGTGAGGGCAGGCTTAATGAAAAACTGTTTTTT. V is TRBV2 and J is TRBJ1-4; D unclear. Per the germline V gene, CDR1 is SNHLY and CDR2 is FYNNEI. This CDR3 comprises 14 residues. Trimming took 3 bases from V and 4 from J, leaving 9 bases between them.

The chain employs TRBV12-3 or TRBV12-4 and TRBJ2-4; 7 bases align to TRBD2. The CDR3 runs to 16 residues. V shed 3 bases and J 5 bases; nucleotides not matched to a gene: 10. The CDR3 loop reads CASSLAVWGRENIQYF. CDR3 DNA sequence: TGTGCCAGCAGTTTGGCGGTTTGGGGGAGGGAAAACATTCAGTACTTC.

This clonotype was detected a few times. CDR3 loop: CASTPGQGREQYF. CDR3 DNA sequence: TGTGCCAGCACCCCGGGACAGGGCCGCGAGCAGTACTTC. The gene calls are TRBV11-2 and TRBJ2-7; 9 bases match TRBD1. CDR1 and CDR2 from the germline V gene are SGHAT and FQNNGV. This CDR3 is built from 13 residues. Trimming at V came to 7 bases and at J to 6 bases, leaving 7 bases not matched to a gene.

This clonotype appeared once. The chain combines TRBV7-9 with TRBJ1-4, with D perhaps matching TRBD1 (6 bases). The ends were cut back, 2 bases at V and 15 bases at J, with 16 bases in the middle. The CDR3 has 13 residues. Germline V CDR1 and CDR2: SEHNR, FQNEAQ (reference sequence). The CDR3 DNA reads as TGTGCCAGCAGCTTACAGGGGCCCCCGACAGTGTTTTTT. It codes for CASSLQGPPTVFF.

The chain is built from TRBV7-8 and TRBJ1-2, with TRBD1 matching 10 bases. The CDR3 has 17 residues. In germline, CDR1 is SGHVS, CDR2 FQNEAQ. The junction had 10 bases not matched to a gene; V was cut back by 0 bases and J by 6 bases. The CDR3 reads CASSLAPRTGGMDGYTF. CDR3 sequence (DNA): TGTGCCAGCAGCTTAGCGCCGAGGACAGGGGGTATGGATGGCTACACCTTC.

The rearrangement joins TRBV20-1 to TRBJ2-5, with D possibly matching TRBD1 (6 bases). V lost 3 bases to trimming and J lost 0 bases, with 8 bases between them. CDR3 size: 13 residues. The germline CDR1 and CDR2 sequences are DFQATT and SNEGSKA (reference sequence). This CDR3 reads CSARGDNQETQYF. DNA for the CDR3: TGCAGTGCTAGGGGGGACAACCAAGAGACCCAGTACTTC.

This rearrangement joins TRBV24-1 to TRBJ2-1; tentatively, D is TRBD1 (6 bases). V lost 1 base and J lost 7, with 10 bases in between. Germline V gene sequence: CDR1 KGHDR, CDR2 SFDVKD. There are 14 residues in the CDR3. The CDR3 protein is CATSDFGQPNEQFF. CDR3 nucleotides: TGTGCCACCAGTGATTTCGGACAGCCGAATGAGCAGTTCTTC.

This clonotype was found once. The chain uses TRBV23-1 and TRBJ1-6; D is ambiguous. TRBV23-1 is marked as an open reading frame, function uncertain. The CDR3 sequence is 15 residues long. Trimming left V 2 bases short and J 6 bases short, with 11 bases between. CDR3 residues: CASSQPPSPNSPLHF. The CDR3 region has the DNA TGCGCCAGCAGTCAACCGCCCTCTCCTAATTCACCCCTCCACTTT.

The V call is TRBV12-3 or TRBV12-4, the J call TRBJ1-2; D gene uncertain. CDR3 length equals 14 residues. Trimming removed 1 base at V and 5 bases at J, with 11 bases between. CDR3 sequence reads: CASSLGVNPYGYTF. Here the CDR3 DNA reads TGTGCCAGCAGTTTAGGGGTGAATCCTTATGGCTACACCTTC.